This entry concerns a single T cell receptor beta chain. The antigen is undetermined. The length of the CDR3 is 12 residues. Germline V gene lookup returns CDR1 SQVTM and CDR2 ANQGSEA. Trimming at V came to 4 bases and at J to 4 bases, leaving 2 bases not matched to a gene. Study-wide results and limits: Greatest tumor Treg TCR overlap was with tumor naive CD4+ cells.

Constant-region reverse primers amplified full-length variable regions, followed by semi-nested Nested Universal Primer A PCR. TCRdb independently ran MiXCR on the 5' RACE reads; one entry per CDR3 protein. The sample has 40,000 to 65,000 distinct CDR3 sequences, around 25% seen once. This receptor was identified in a female donor with breast cancer. Material: tumor-infiltrating naive CD4+ T cells sorted from the breast tumor. Subset specified: naive CD4+ T cells, CD4+CD45RA+CD25-. The chain recombines TRBV29-1 with TRBJ1-2, with 8 bases lining up with TRBD1. As DNA, the CDR3 is TGCAGCGTTGCGGACAGGGTCTATGGCTACACCTTC. As protein: CSVADRVYGYTF.